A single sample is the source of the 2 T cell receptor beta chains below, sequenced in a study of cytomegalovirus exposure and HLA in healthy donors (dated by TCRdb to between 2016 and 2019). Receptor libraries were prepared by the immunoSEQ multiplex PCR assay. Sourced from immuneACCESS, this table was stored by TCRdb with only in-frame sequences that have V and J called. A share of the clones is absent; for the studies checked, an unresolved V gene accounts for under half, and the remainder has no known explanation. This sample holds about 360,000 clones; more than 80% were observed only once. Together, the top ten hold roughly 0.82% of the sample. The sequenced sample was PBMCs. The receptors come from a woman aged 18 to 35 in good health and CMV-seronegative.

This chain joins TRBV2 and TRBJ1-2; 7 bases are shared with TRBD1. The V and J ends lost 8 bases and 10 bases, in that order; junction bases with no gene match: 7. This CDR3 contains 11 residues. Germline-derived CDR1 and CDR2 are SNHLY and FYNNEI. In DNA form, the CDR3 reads TGTGCCAGCCACGTTGACAGGGACTACACCTTC. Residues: CASHVDRDYTF. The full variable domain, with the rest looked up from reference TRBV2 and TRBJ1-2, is EPEVTQTPSHQVTQMGQEVILRCVPISNHLYFYWYRQILGQKVEFLVSFYNNEISEKSEIFDDQFSVERPDGSNFTLKIRSTKLEDSAMYFCASHVDRDYTFGSGTRLTVV.

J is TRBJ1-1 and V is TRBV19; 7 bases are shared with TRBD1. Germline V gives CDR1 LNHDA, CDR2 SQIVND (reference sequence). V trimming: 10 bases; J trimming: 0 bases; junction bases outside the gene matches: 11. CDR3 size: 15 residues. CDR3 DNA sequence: TGTGCCACTAGGGGGCATGGAGGGTTGAACACTGAAGCTTTCTTT. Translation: CATRGHGGLNTEAFF.